This T cell receptor beta chain was sequenced in a study of Ad26.COV2.S vaccination and SARS-CoV-2 variants. Regarding treatment: around 19 received Ad26.COV2.S at low or high dose, single or two shots; about five received placebo; per-sample allocation not given. Day 63 after the first injection of vaccine or placebo was the sampling time. This CDR3 is built from 16 residues. J was trimmed by 4 bases and V by 5 bases; bases with no gene match: 6. CDR1 SGHTA and CDR2 FQGTGA come from the germline V gene. A word on this clone: Its antigen remains unidentified.

Sequenced by immunoSEQ multiplex PCR; TCRdb stores in-frame clones only, minus some. The table includes roughly 460,000 clones, roughly nine tenths detected once. General study findings and limits: Vaccinated individuals (as opposed to placebo recipients) had higher spike-specific TCR breadth.

The material sequenced was peripheral blood, taken in a trial of Ad26.COV2.S vaccine versus placebo. The receptor comes from a person aged 18-60 years who received the Ad26.COV2.S COVID-19 vaccine or a placebo. The chain couples TRBV7-3 to TRBJ2-2; TRBD1 agrees at 11 bases. CDR3 protein: CASSLRDRGITGELFF. CDR3 nucleotide sequence: TGTGCCAGCAGCCTTAGGGACAGGGGGATCACCGGGGAGCTGTTTTTT. Filled out from reference TRBV7-3 and TRBJ2-2, the complete variable domain reads GAGVSQTPSNKVTEKGKYVELRCDPISGHTALYWYRQSLGQGPEFLIYFQGTGAADDSGLPNDRFFAVRPEGSVSTLKIQRTERGDSAVYLCASSLRDRGITGELFFGEGSRLTVL.